The following is a TCR beta chain sequence with its context. Antigen unknown. Data came from immunoSEQ multiplex PCR; TCRdb stores just in-frame clones and leaves some out. The sample includes some 600,000 clones, approximately 96% of them seen just once. The sample comes from a study of shared clonotypes between healthy human individuals. Whole-study results and caveats: Having only a few donors restricted how much genetic and exposure-history diversity was captured. Among four donors, roughly 5% of naive CD4 clonotypes were found in common. Some clonotypes were shared by all four sorted-subset donors, while others were not shared. The non-shared ones had lower generation probabilities than the shared ones.

With 6 bases removed from V and 5 bases from J, the gap between germline ends came to 11 bases. Germline V lookup: CDR1 MNHEY, CDR2 SVGAGI. The CDR3 sequence is 14 residues long. Naive CD8 cells comprised CD45RO-negative, CCR7-positively selected cells, excluding terminally differentiated effector memory CD45RA+ cells. Sequencing was done on a sample of naive CD8+ T cells sorted from blood. This receptor was identified in a woman aged 25-40 years in good health. The chain joins TRBV6-5 to TRBJ1-6; D is undetermined. DNA for the CDR3: TGTGCCAGCAGCTGGACGGCTCATAATTCACCCCTCCACTTT. Amino acids: CASSWTAHNSPLHF.